The T cell receptor beta chain under discussion was sequenced for a study of molecular identifiers for immune sequencing clone quantification. For the study at large: In replicates, RNA taken from about 20,000 or 100,000 naive CD8 cells was divided five ways, and four portions underwent sequencing. Study results and limitations: Amid about a million naive cells, spiked Jurkat TCR RNA from one cell was reportedly still detectable.

The naive CD8 libraries originated from between roughly 17,000 and 1,000,000 sorted cells and drew on 10%, 30% or 50% RNA. Based on a CD8+CD4-CCR7+CD45RA+ profile, naive CD8 T cells were sorted. TCRdb processed the PCR reads anew with MiXCR; each CDR3 protein has one entry. Found here are 490,000 or so distinct CDR3 sequences, 25% of them singletons; the top ten hold roughly 0.77%. This CDR3 is built from 14 residues. Trimming took off 0 bases at V and 0 bases at J, with 8 bases between the two ends. The V gene's germline CDR1 is DFQATT and CDR2 SNEGSKA (reference sequence). In its sample, this clonotype was seen many times. The antigen is not known.

V is TRBV20-1 and J is TRBJ1-1, with D tentatively TRBD1 (5 bases). The specimen was naive CD8+ T cells from blood, with Jurkat cell RNA spiked in. Subset specified: FACS-sorted CD8+CD4-CCR7+CD45RA+ naive T cells. The clonotype comes from a human donor in good health. Some libraries in this study had Jurkat cell RNA spiked in. The CDR3 nucleotides are TGCAGTGCTAGAGAGGGGCCCCTGAACACTGAAGCTTTCTTT. Translation gives CSAREGPLNTEAFF.